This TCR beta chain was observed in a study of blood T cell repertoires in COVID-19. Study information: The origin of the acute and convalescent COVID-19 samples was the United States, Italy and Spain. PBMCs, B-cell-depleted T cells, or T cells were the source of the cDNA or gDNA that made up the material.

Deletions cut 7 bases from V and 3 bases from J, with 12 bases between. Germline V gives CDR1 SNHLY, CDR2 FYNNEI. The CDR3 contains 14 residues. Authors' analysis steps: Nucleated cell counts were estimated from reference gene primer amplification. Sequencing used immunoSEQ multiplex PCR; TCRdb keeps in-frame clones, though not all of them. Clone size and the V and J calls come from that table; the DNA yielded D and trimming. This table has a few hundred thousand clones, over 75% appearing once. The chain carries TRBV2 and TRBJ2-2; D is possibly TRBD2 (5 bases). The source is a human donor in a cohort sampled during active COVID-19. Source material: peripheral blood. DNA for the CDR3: TGTGCCAGCATTTCCCAGAGGGACACCGGGGAGCTGTTTTTT. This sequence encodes CASISQRDTGELFF.